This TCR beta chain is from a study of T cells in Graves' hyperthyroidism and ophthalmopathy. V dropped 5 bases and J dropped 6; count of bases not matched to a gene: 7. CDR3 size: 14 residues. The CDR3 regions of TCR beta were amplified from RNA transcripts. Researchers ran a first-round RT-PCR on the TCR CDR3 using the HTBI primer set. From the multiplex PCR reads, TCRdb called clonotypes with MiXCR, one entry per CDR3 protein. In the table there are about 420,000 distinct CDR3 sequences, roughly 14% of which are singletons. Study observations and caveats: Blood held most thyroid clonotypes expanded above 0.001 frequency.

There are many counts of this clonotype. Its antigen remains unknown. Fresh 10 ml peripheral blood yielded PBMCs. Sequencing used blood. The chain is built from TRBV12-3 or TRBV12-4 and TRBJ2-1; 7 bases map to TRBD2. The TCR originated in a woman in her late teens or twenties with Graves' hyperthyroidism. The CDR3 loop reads CASSPPGLLNEQFF. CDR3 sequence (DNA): TGTGCCAGCAGTCCGCCGGGACTACTCAATGAGCAGTTCTTC.